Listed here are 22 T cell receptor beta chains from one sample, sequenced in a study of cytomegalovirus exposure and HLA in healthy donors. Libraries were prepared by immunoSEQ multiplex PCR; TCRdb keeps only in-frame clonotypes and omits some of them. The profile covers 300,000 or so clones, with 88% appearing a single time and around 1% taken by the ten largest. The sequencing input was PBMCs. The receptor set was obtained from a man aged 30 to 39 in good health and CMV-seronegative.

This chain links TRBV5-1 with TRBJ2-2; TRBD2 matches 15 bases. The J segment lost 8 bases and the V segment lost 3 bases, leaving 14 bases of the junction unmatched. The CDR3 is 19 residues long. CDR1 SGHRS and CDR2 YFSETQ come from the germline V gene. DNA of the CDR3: TGCGCCAGCAGCTCCTCCGGGACTAGCGGGGGGACAGAAATTGGGGAGCTGTTTTTT. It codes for CASSSSGTSGGTEIGELFF.

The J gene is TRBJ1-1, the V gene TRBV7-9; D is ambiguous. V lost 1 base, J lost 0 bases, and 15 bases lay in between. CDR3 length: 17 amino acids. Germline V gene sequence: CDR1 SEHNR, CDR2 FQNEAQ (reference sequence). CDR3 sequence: CASSLDFPGTMNTEAFF. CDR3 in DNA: TGTGCCAGCAGCTTAGATTTTCCAGGTACAATGAACACTGAAGCTTTCTTT.

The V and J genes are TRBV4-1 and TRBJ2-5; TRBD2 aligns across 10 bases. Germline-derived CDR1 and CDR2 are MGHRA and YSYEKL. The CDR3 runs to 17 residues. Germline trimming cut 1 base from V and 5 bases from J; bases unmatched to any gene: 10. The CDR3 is CASSQVSGGGAGETQYF. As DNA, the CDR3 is TGCGCCAGCAGCCAAGTGAGCGGGGGGGGAGCCGGGGAGACCCAGTACTTC.

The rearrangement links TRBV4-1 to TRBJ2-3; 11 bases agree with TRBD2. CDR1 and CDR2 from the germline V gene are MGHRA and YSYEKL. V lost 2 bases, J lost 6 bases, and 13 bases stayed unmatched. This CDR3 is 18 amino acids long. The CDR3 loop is CASSQLRTGTSGGDTQYF. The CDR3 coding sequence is TGCGCCAGCAGCCAACTTAGAACAGGGACTAGCGGAGGCGATACGCAGTATTTT.

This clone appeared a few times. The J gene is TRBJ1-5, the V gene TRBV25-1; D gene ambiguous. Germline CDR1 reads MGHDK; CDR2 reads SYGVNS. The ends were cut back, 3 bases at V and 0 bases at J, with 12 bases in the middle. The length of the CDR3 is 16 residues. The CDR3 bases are TGTGCCAGCAGTGAGGCCGGACGGGATAGCAATCAGCCCCAGCATTTT. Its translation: CASSEAGRDSNQPQHF.

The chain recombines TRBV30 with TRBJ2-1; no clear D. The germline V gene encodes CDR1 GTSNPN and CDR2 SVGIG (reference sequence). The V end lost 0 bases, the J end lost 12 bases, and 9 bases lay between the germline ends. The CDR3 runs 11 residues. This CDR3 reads CAWSVSSVQFF. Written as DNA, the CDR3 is TGTGCCTGGAGTGTCTCGTCGGTGCAGTTCTTC.

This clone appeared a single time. The CDR3 spells CASSKGRELMNTEAFF. CDR3 sequence (DNA): TGTGCCAGCAGCAAGGGTCGGGAGCTAATGAACACTGAAGCTTTCTTT. The chain couples TRBV21-1 to TRBJ1-1. TRBV21-1 is an annotated pseudogene. The CDR3 is made up of 16 amino acids.

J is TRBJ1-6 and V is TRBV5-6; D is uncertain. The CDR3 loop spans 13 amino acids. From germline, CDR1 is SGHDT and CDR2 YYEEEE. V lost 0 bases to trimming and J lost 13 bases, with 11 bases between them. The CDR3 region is CASSLGSRQPLHF. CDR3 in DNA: TGTGCCAGCAGCTTGGGTTCCCGCCAGCCCCTCCACTTT. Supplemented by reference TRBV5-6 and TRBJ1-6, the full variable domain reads DAGVTQSPTHLIKTRGQQVTLRCSPKSGHDTVSWYQQALGQGPQFIFQYYEEEERQRGNFPDRFSGHQFPNYSSELNVNALLLGDSALYLCASSLGSRQPLHFGNGTRLTVT.

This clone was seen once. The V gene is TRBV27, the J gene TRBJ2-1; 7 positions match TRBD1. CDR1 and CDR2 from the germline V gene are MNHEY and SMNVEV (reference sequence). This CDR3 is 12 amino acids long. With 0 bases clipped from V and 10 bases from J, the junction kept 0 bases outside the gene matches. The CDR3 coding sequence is TGTGCCAGCAGTTTATCGGGACAGGAGCAGTTCTTC. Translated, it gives CASSLSGQEQFF.

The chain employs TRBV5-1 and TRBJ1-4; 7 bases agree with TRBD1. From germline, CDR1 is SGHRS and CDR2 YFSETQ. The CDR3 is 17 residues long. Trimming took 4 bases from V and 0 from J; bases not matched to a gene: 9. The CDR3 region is CASSRTTGVSTNEKLFF. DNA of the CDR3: TGCGCCAGCAGCCGCACAACAGGGGTATCAACTAATGAAAAACTGTTTTTT.

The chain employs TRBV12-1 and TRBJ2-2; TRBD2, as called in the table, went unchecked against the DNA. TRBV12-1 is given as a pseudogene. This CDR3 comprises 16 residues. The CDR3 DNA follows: TGTGCCAGCAGGTTGAAGTTAGCGGGGACCACCGGGGAGCTGTTTTTT. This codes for CASRLKLAGTTGELFF.

CDR3 DNA: TGTGCCAGCAGTGAAGGATGGGACAGGGAGTTGGATGGCTACACCTTC. As protein: CASSEGWDRELDGYTF. The genes are TRBV6-1 and TRBJ1-2; 9 bases align to TRBD1. Per germline, CDR1 MNHNS and CDR2 SASEGT. The CDR3 is made up of 16 amino acids. V lost 1 base, J lost 6 bases, and 9 bases stayed unmatched.

The CDR3 bases are TGCAGTGCTAGCGTCGGTGAGCAGTTCTTC. This encodes CSASVGEQFF. The chain uses TRBV20-1 and TRBJ2-1; no clear D. Between the trimmed V and J ends, which lost 3 bases and 9 bases, there was a span of 6 bases. Per germline, CDR1 DFQATT and CDR2 SNEGSKA (reference sequence). The CDR3 runs 10 residues.

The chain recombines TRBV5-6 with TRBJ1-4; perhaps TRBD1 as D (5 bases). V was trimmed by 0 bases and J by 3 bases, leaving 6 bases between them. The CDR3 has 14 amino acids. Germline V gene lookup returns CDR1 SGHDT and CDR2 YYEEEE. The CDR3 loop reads CASSLGQPNEKLFF. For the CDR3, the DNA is TGTGCCAGCAGCTTGGGACAGCCTAATGAAAAACTGTTTTTT.

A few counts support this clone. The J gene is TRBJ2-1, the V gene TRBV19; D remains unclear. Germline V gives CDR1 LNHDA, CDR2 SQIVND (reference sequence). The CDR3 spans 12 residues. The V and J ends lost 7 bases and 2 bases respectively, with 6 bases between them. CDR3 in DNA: TGTGCCAGTACCGACACCTACAATGAGCAGTTCTTC. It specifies CASTDTYNEQFF.

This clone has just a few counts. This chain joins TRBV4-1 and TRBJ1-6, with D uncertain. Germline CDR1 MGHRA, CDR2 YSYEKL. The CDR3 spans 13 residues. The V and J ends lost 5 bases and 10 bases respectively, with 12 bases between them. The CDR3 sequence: CASSAPGQSPLHF. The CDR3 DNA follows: TGCGCCAGCAGCGCGCCAGGCCAATCACCCCTCCACTTT.

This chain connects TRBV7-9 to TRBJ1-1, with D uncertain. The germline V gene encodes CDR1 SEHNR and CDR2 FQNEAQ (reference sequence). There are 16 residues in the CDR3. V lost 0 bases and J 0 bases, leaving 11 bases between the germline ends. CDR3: CASSLAPGFVNTEAFF. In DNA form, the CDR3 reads TGTGCCAGCAGCTTAGCACCCGGGTTCGTGAACACTGAAGCTTTCTTT.

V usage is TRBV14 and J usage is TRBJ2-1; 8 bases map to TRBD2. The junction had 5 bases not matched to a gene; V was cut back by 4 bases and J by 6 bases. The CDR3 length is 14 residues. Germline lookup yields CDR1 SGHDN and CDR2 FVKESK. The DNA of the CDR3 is TGTGCCAGCAGCCCCCGGCTAGCGGGCAATGAGCAGTTCTTC. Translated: CASSPRLAGNEQFF.

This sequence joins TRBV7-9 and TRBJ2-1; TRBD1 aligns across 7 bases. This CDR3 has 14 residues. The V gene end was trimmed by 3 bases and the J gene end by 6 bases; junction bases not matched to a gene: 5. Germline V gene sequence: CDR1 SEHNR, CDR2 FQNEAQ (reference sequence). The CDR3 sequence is CASSFEGALNEQFF. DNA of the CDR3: TGTGCCAGCAGCTTTGAGGGGGCCCTCAATGAGCAGTTCTTC.

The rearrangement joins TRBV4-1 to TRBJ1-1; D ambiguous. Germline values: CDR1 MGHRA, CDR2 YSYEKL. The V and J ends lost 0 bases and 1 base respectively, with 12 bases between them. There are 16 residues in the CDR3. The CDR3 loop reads CASSQDRAGGNTEAFF. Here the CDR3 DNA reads TGCGCCAGCAGCCAAGATAGGGCCGGAGGGAACACTGAAGCTTTCTTT.

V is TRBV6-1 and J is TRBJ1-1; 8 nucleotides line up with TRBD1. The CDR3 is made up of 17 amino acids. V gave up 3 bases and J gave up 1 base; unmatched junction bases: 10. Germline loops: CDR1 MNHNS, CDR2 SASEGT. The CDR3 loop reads CASSDRLQGVGNTEAFF. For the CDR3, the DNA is TGTGCCAGCAGTGACCGATTACAGGGGGTCGGGAACACTGAAGCTTTCTTT.

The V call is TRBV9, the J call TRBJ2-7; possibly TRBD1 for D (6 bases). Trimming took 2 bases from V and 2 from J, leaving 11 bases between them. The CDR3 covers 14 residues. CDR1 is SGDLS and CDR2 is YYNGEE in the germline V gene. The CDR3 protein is CASSVRGDPYEQYF. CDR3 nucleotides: TGTGCCAGCAGCGTCAGGGGTGATCCCTACGAGCAGTACTTC.